This TCR beta chain was recovered during a study of cytomegalovirus exposure and HLA in healthy donors. As to this clone: The antigen is undetermined.

Regarding the study as a whole: Near-uniform donor sequencing depth was presumed by presence/absence analyses. The study recorded 160 or so TCR beta chains that were cytomegalovirus-associated. Most sequenced TCRs were rare (though some public TCRs occurred in many donors).

PCR employed 60 Vbeta and 13 Jbeta primers. TCRdb's copy holds only in-frame clones and misses some; the assay was immunoSEQ multiplex PCR. Among under 90,000 clones listed, around 70% were seen once. CDR3 length: 16 amino acids. Trimming cost V 0 bases and J 5 bases, with 16 bases left between them. Germline V gives CDR1 MNHEY, CDR2 SVGAGI. The sequence derives from a middle-aged man in good health and CMV-seropositive. This chain links TRBV6-5 with TRBJ1-2; D possibly corresponds to TRBD1 (5 bases). The specimen was PBMCs. This chain's CDR3 is CASSYSIERQSYGYTF. The CDR3 coding sequence is TGTGCCAGCAGTTACTCGATTGAGAGACAGAGTTATGGCTACACCTTC.